This T cell receptor beta chain came from a study of CD8 T cells in ankylosing spondylitis. Study-level points and caveats: Past studies reported some motif variants in reactive arthritis synovial fluid and blood. Disease-linked clones were found to be CD8+ and relatively rare in peripheral blood. One TCR beta motif, made up of about 8 highly homologous variants, appeared characteristic of ankylosing spondylitis blood.

As the method for making TCR beta libraries, quantitative 5'-RACE with molecular barcodes was used. Using its own MiXCR run on the 5' RACE reads, TCRdb lists one record per CDR3 protein. The top ten hold approximately 0.51% of the sample, which has some 840,000 distinct CDR3 sequences, around 11% seen once. This clonotype was seen many times. Its antigen is undetermined. This TCR came from a male donor with ankylosing spondylitis. Sequencing input: blood, either unsorted or a sorted T cell fraction (not recorded which).

The CDR3 region has the DNA TGTGCCAGCAGCCCCGGGGGGGATCAGCCCCAGCATTTT. Its protein product is CASSPGGDQPQHF. The rearrangement uses TRBV6-5 and TRBJ1-5; D is perhaps TRBD1 (5 bases). The V and J ends lost 6 bases and 5 bases respectively, with 11 bases between them. CDR1 MNHEY and CDR2 SVGAGI come from the germline V gene. The CDR3 has 13 residues.